This T cell receptor (beta chain) comes out of a study of cytomegalovirus exposure and HLA in healthy donors. Germline V gene sequence: CDR1 MNHNS, CDR2 SASEGT. V lost 8 bases to trimming and J lost 8 bases, with 18 bases between them. The CDR3 runs 14 residues. Primers for the PCR totalled 60 Vbeta and 13 Jbeta. Profiling relied on immunoSEQ multiplex PCR, and the TCRdb table lists in-frame clones only, not all of them. The sample totals nearly 200,000 clones; its top ten clones hold 0.7% to 0.8%. The material sequenced was PBMCs. The chain combines TRBV6-1 with TRBJ1-4; a weak D match, TRBD1 (5 bases). The origin of this receptor is a boy aged 5-17 years in good health and CMV-seronegative. CDR3 DNA: TGTGCCAGCGGCGGGGCGGGGGGAACGGAAAAACTGTTTTTT. As protein: CASGGAGGTEKLFF.